Below are 28 T cell receptor beta chains sequenced from a single sample in a study of blood T cell repertoires in COVID-19. The repertoire was sequenced with immunoSEQ multiplex PCR; TCRdb's copy has only in-frame clones and lacks some. Of tens of thousands of clones listed, 85% are singletons. Input material: peripheral blood. These receptors were taken from a man aged 45 to 65 with acute or convalescent COVID-19.

The CDR3, as DNA: TGTGCCACCAGCCGCCAGGAGACCCAGTACTTC. Translating gives CATSRQETQYF. The V gene is TRBV15, the J gene TRBJ2-5; D is unclear. Germline V CDR1 and CDR2: LNHNV, YYDKDF (reference sequence). Trimming removed 5 bases from V and 5 bases from J, with 6 bases in between. The CDR3 length is 11 residues.

The chain has TRBV4-3 and TRBJ1-2, with D tentatively TRBD1 (6 bases). This CDR3 contains 18 residues. Germline lookup yields CDR1 LGHNA and CDR2 YSLEER. V lost 0 bases and J lost 6, with 23 bases in between. The CDR3 sequence: CASSQERWLPGEKDGYTF. The CDR3 region has the DNA TGCGCCAGCAGCCAAGAAAGATGGCTGCCAGGGGAAAAGGATGGCTACACCTTC.

The CDR3 is CASQNREGEQYF. As DNA, the CDR3 is TGTGCCAGCCAAAACAGGGAAGGCGAGCAGTACTTC. This chain connects TRBV6-5 to TRBJ2-7; perhaps TRBD1 as D (6 bases). Germline V CDR1 and CDR2: MNHEY, SVGAGI. The CDR3 spans 12 residues. Trimming removed 8 bases at V and 6 bases at J, with 14 bases between.

The chain joins TRBV7-2 to TRBJ1-3; the D gene is possibly TRBD1 (6 bases). The V and J ends lost 2 bases and 3 bases respectively, with 8 bases between them. Germline V CDR1 and CDR2: SGHTA, FQGNSA. The CDR3 has 14 residues. This chain's CDR3 is CASSLRQDGNTIYF. For the CDR3, the DNA is TGTGCCAGCAGCTTAAGACAGGATGGAAACACCATATATTTT.

This chain joins TRBV28 and TRBJ2-7, with 10 bases identical to TRBD1. V was pared by 6 bases and J by 5 bases, with 13 bases of the junction left unmatched. Germline lookup yields CDR1 MDHEN and CDR2 SYDVKM. This CDR3 is built from 16 residues. CDR3 loop: CASSPRQGAFLDEQYF. The DNA for the CDR3 is TGTGCCAGCAGCCCTCGACAGGGGGCGTTTCTCGACGAGCAGTACTTC.

In this sample, this clone turned up a few times. The identical CDR3 is also encoded by other nucleotide sequences in the sample. The CDR3, as DNA: TGTGCCAGCTCCCCGGGGGGGTCCTACGAGCAGTACTTC. It codes for CASSPGGSYEQYF. This chain uses TRBV18 with TRBJ2-7; 8 bases are shared with TRBD2. The CDR3 contains 13 residues. CDR1 KGHSH and CDR2 LQKENI come from the germline V gene. The V gene end was trimmed by 6 bases and the J gene end by 1 base; junction bases not matched to a gene: 2. Drawing the rest from reference TRBV18 and TRBJ2-7, the complete variable domain is NAGVMQNPRHLVRRRGQEARLRCSPMKGHSHVYWYRQLPEEGLKFMVYLQKENIIDESGMPKERFSAEFPKEGPSILRIQQVVRGDSAAYFCASSPGGSYEQYFGPGTRLTVT.

The chain has TRBV6-5 and TRBJ2-2; 11 bases line up with TRBD1. Trimming at V came to 9 bases and at J to 6 bases, leaving 9 bases not matched to a gene. The CDR3 consists of 15 residues. The germline CDR1 and CDR2 sequences are MNHEY and SVGAGI. Here the CDR3 DNA reads TGTGCCAGTATAAGCGGGACAGGGGGTCCCGGGGAGCTGTTTTTT. Its protein product is CASISGTGGPGELFF.

The chain has TRBV4-3 and TRBJ2-3; TRBD1 aligns across 10 bases. CDR1 is LGHNA and CDR2 is YSLEER in the germline V gene. V lost 1 base and J lost 2; bases outside the gene matches: 3. The CDR3 runs to 16 residues. CDR3 DNA: TGCGCCAGCAGCCAAGGGGGACAGGGGCCCACAGATACGCAGTATTTT. Translated, it gives CASSQGGQGPTDTQYF.

The gene calls are TRBV4-3 and TRBJ1-1; TRBD1 might be the D (5 bases). CDR3 length equals 13 residues. The V end was cut by 1 base, the J end by 9 bases, with 12 bases between. Germline V lookup: CDR1 LGHNA, CDR2 YSLEER. CDR3 DNA sequence: TGCGCCAGCAGCCAAGCGGAGGGGTCTAAAGCTTTCTTT. This sequence encodes CASSQAEGSKAFF.

The chain couples TRBV19 to TRBJ1-1; TRBD1 matches at 8 bases. The J segment lost 6 bases and the V segment lost 9 bases, leaving 6 bases of the junction unmatched. CDR1 LNHDA and CDR2 SQIVND come from the germline V gene (reference sequence). The CDR3 contains 12 residues. In DNA form, the CDR3 reads TGTGCCAGCCACCAGGGGGCGGCTGAAGCTTTCTTT. This translates into CASHQGAAEAFF.

The rearrangement joins TRBV18 to TRBJ1-1; a possible D gene is TRBD1 (5 bases). The CDR3 has 15 amino acids. Trimming took off 0 bases at V and 1 base at J, with 9 bases between the two ends. The germline V gene encodes CDR1 KGHSH and CDR2 LQKENI. CDR3 coding DNA: TGTGCCAGCTCACCACCGGGGGGACCGAACACTGAAGCTTTCTTT. It codes for CASSPPGGPNTEAFF.

The rearrangement joins TRBV6-2 or TRBV6-3 to TRBJ2-7; 8 positions match TRBD2. V gave up 2 bases and J gave up 2 bases; unmatched junction bases: 11. This CDR3 has 17 residues. Germline CDR1 and CDR2: MNHEY and SVGEGT. CDR3: CASSYPSSGSITYEQYF. The CDR3 DNA follows: TGTGCCAGCAGTTACCCCAGCAGCGGGAGCATAACCTACGAGCAGTACTTC.

This clone appeared once. The chain combines TRBV4-3 with TRBJ1-4; 7 bases are a match to TRBD1. The junction had 6 bases not matched to a gene; V was cut back by 3 bases and J by 8 bases. This CDR3 is 14 amino acids long. Per the germline V gene, CDR1 is LGHNA and CDR2 is YSLEER. CDR3 amino acids: CASSQSGTDEKLFF. Written as DNA, the CDR3 is TGCGCCAGCAGCCAGTCCGGGACAGACGAAAAACTGTTTTTT.

The CDR3 nucleotides are TGTGCCAGCAGTTTTTCAGGGACCGGGGAGCTGTTTTTT. Encoded protein: CASSFSGTGELFF. V and J are TRBV12-3 or TRBV12-4 and TRBJ2-2, with D perhaps TRBD1 (5 bases). V was trimmed by 3 bases and J by 5 bases, leaving 7 bases between them. This CDR3 comprises 13 residues.

This rearrangement joins TRBV28 to TRBJ1-1, with D possibly being TRBD1 (5 bases). There are 14 residues in the CDR3. The germline V gene has CDR1 MDHEN and CDR2 SYDVKM. Trimming pared 8 bases from V and 2 bases from J, leaving 15 bases between. The CDR3: CASGPGGGNTEAFF. The CDR3 DNA reads TGTGCCAGCGGCCCCGGGGGGGGAAACACTGAAGCTTTCTTT. Together with reference TRBV28 and TRBJ1-1, the CDR3 gives the full variable domain: DVKVTQSSRYLVKRTGEKVFLECVQDMDHENMFWYRQDPGLGLRLIYFSYDVKMKEKGDIPEGYSVSREKKERFSLILESASTNQTSMYLCASGPGGGNTEAFFGQGTRLTVV.

The chain uses TRBV6-2 or TRBV6-3 and TRBJ2-2, with D possibly matching TRBD2 (6 bases). V lost 4 bases, J lost 3 bases, and 12 bases lay in between. This CDR3 has 15 residues. The germline CDR1 and CDR2 sequences are MNHEY and SVGEGT. The CDR3 coding sequence is TGTGCCAGCAGTTGGTACGGGGGAGACACCGGGGAGCTGTTTTTT. It yields the protein CASSWYGGDTGELFF.

The chain recombines TRBV25-1 with TRBJ2-5; 7 bases agree with TRBD2. The V gene's germline CDR1 is MGHDK and CDR2 SYGVNS. The CDR3 has 11 amino acids. Trimming cost V 8 bases and J 9 bases; bases outside gene matches: 6. DNA for the CDR3: TGTGCCAGCGTGGGAGGGGTTTCCCAGTACTTC. Translating it yields CASVGGVSQYF.

The rearrangement links TRBV5-1 to TRBJ2-2; 7 bases match TRBD1. Germline V gene data show CDR1 as SGHRS and CDR2 as YFSETQ. The CDR3 totals 15 residues. The V segment lost 6 bases and the J segment 2 bases; nucleotides outside the gene matches: 7. CDR3 sequence (DNA): TGCGCCAGCACCGTGGACAGGCCTAACACCGGGGAGCTGTTTTTT. It codes for CASTVDRPNTGELFF.

This clone occurred a few times. The genes are TRBV7-2 and TRBJ2-7, with D possibly TRBD2 on 5 matching bases. The CDR3 loop spans 13 amino acids. Germline assignment: CDR1 SGHTA and CDR2 FQGNSA. The germline V and J ends were trimmed by 3 bases and 1 base, with 7 bases remaining between them. CDR3 coding DNA: TGTGCCAGCAGCTTGGGAGTTTCCTACGAGCAGTACTTC. As protein: CASSLGVSYEQYF.

The V call is TRBV28, the J call TRBJ1-3; 10 bases are a match to TRBD1. Trimming cost V 6 bases and J 0 bases; bases outside gene matches: 5. This CDR3 is 16 amino acids long. Germline lookup yields CDR1 MDHEN and CDR2 SYDVKM. DNA for the CDR3: TGTGCCAGCAGCATGGGACAGGGGATCTCTGGAAACACCATATATTTT. It specifies CASSMGQGISGNTIYF.

The CDR3 nucleotides read TGTGCCAGCAGCTTGGAGGGGACAGGTAATCAGCCCCAGCATTTT. This gives the protein CASSLEGTGNQPQHF. V and J are TRBV5-6 and TRBJ1-5, with 8 bases matching TRBD1. Germline V CDR1 and CDR2: SGHDT, YYEEEE. The trim removed 0 bases at V and 4 bases at J, leaving 3 bases unmatched. This CDR3 region has 15 residues.

The chain employs TRBV10-3 and TRBJ2-2, with 7 bases fitting TRBD1. J lost 4 bases, V lost 4 bases, and 6 bases had no gene match. This CDR3 region has 15 residues. Germline assignment: CDR1 ENHRY and CDR2 SYGVKD. The CDR3, as DNA: TGTGCCATCAGTGGAACGACAGGGCCCACCGGGGAGCTGTTTTTT. It is translated as CAISGTTGPTGELFF.

CDR3 region: CASSPDGGAYEQYF. CDR3 DNA: TGCGCCAGCAGCCCGGACGGAGGAGCCTACGAGCAGTACTTC. The rearrangement links TRBV5-1 to TRBJ2-7; D perhaps matches TRBD2 (5 bases). The ends were cut back, 4 bases at V and 2 bases at J, with 13 bases in the middle. This CDR3 has 14 amino acids. Germline V gene lookup returns CDR1 SGHRS and CDR2 YFSETQ.

The V gene is TRBV29-1, the J gene TRBJ2-3; D is perhaps TRBD2 (6 bases). Between the trimmed V and J ends, which lost 2 bases and 3 bases, there was a span of 12 bases. Germline V lookup: CDR1 SQVTM, CDR2 ANQGSEA. The CDR3 totals 14 residues. This chain's CDR3 is CSVELFGGTDTQYF. As DNA, the CDR3 is TGCAGCGTTGAACTTTTCGGGGGAACAGATACGCAGTATTTT.

This clone was found once. V is TRBV1 and J is TRBJ1-3; the table gives TRBD1 as D, unverified against the DNA. TRBV1 is a pseudogene locus. The CDR3 length is 16 residues. The CDR3 sequence: CTSRDRTPLFGNTIYF. The CDR3 nucleotides are TGCACCAGCAGAGACAGGACGCCGCTCTTTGGAAACACCATATATTTT.

V and J are TRBV7-2 and TRBJ2-5; 13 positions agree with TRBD2. With 5 bases clipped from V and 3 bases from J, the junction kept 3 bases outside the gene matches. This CDR3 contains 15 residues. CDR1 is SGHTA, CDR2 FQGNSA, per germline. CDR3 residues: CASSQGLAGEETQYF. The DNA of the CDR3 is TGTGCCAGCAGCCAAGGACTAGCGGGAGAAGAGACCCAGTACTTC.

The chain has TRBV3-1 (or the pseudogene TRBV3-2) and TRBJ2-7, with TRBD2 matching over 11 bases. V lost 4 bases, J lost 6 bases, and 8 bases stayed unmatched. Germline loops: CDR1 LGHDT, CDR2 YNNKEL (reference sequence). The CDR3 is 15 residues long. The CDR3 DNA reads as TGTGCCAGCAGCCCCAGACTAGCGGGATCTTCCGAGCAGTACTTC. Translated: CASSPRLAGSSEQYF.

V usage is TRBV4-3 and J usage is TRBJ2-7; TRBD2 matches at 8 bases. This CDR3 contains 16 residues. With 0 bases clipped from V and 2 bases from J, the junction kept 6 bases outside the gene matches. Germline V lookup: CDR1 LGHNA, CDR2 YSLEER. The DNA for the CDR3 is TGCGCCAGCAGCCAAGATACTAGCGGAGCTACCTACGAGCAGTACTTC. Amino acid sequence: CASSQDTSGATYEQYF.